The next 2 T cell receptor beta chains were all read from a single sample in a study of PD-L1 blockade in urothelial cancer. The table came from immunoSEQ multiplex PCR; TCRdb's copy has only in-frame clones and leaves some out. The sample yields about 81,000 clones, roughly 90% seen once. Time point given: pretreatment peripheral blood. The material was PBMCs, obtained around atezolizumab (anti-PD-L1) treatment. The source of these receptors is a woman over 75 with urothelial cancer.

The chain joins TRBV19 to TRBJ2-7; a weak D match, TRBD2 (6 bases). Germline CDR1 is LNHDA and CDR2 is SQIVND (reference sequence). There are 17 residues in the CDR3. Trimming left V 4 bases short and J 2 bases short, with 21 bases between. CDR3 residues: CASSTQSAGSRPYEQYF. CDR3 DNA: TGTGCCAGTAGTACCCAGAGTGCGGGATCCCGCCCCTACGAGCAGTACTTC.

V and J are TRBV28 and TRBJ2-3, with 10 bases that match TRBD2. The CDR3 totals 14 residues. Unmatched junction bases numbered 3, after V lost 5 bases and J lost 4 bases. Germline-derived CDR1 and CDR2 are MDHEN and SYDVKM. CDR3 amino acids: CASSTSGMADTQYF. Written as DNA, the CDR3 is TGTGCCAGCAGTACTAGCGGGATGGCAGATACGCAGTATTTT.